Listed below are T cell receptor beta chains from one sample, sequenced in a study of blood T cells in healthy people across ages. TCRdb reprocessed the 5' RACE reads via MiXCR and lists one record per CDR3 protein. The table shows about 1.4 million distinct CDR3 sequences, with around 59% occurring only once. The sequenced material came from blood. The receptors derive from a man in his late teens or twenties in good health. Both conserved end residues are part of each CDR3. D genes are given only for firm matches. The size field is filled for only some rows; it gives once, few, many or a size class.

size	D	J	V	DNA	CDR3
few	-	TRBJ2-7	TRBV20-1	TGCAGTGTCAACGCGGGCCGGGTCTCCTACGAGCAGTACTTC	CSVNAGRVSYEQYF
-	-	TRBJ2-6	TRBV9	TGTGCCAGCAGCCCTTATGGCCCAACTGGGGCCAACGTCCTGACTTTC	CASSPYGPTGANVLTF
few	TRBD2	TRBJ2-1	TRBV7-2	TGTGCCAGCAGCTTAAATAGCGGGAAGGGGAATGAGCAGTTCTTC	CASSLNSGKGNEQFF
-	TRBD1	TRBJ1-1	TRBV18	TGTGCCAGCTCAACGGGACAGGGGGAAGAAGCTTTCTTT	CASSTGQGEEAFF
-	-	TRBJ1-2	TRBV3-1	TGTGCCAGCAGCCAGATCCGACAGCCCTATGGCTACACCTTC	CASSQIRQPYGYTF
-	-	TRBJ1-5	TRBV7-6	TGTGCCAGCAGCCCTCCCTCCGCCGGAGGGAGCAATCAGCCCCAGCATTTT	CASSPPSAGGSNQPQHF
-	-	TRBJ2-5	TRBV20-1	TGCACCGCGGCAGGGGATGAATGGGGGCAAGAGACCCAGTACTTC	CTAAGDEWGQETQYF
-	TRBD1	TRBJ2-7	TRBV18	TGTGCCAGCTCACCCGGACAGGTTCGTCGAGAGCAGTACTTC	CASSPGQVRREQYF
-	TRBD2	TRBJ2-3	TRBV10-2	TGCGCCAGCAGACGTAGCGGGGGGGCTAGCACAGATACGCAGTATTTT	CASRRSGGASTDTQYF
-	TRBD2	TRBJ2-3	TRBV28	TGTGCCAGCAGCCACCTCATAGCGGGGCTCACAGATACGCAGTATTTT	CASSHLIAGLTDTQYF
-	TRBD1	TRBJ1-2	TRBV2	TGTGCCAGCAGTGCCCTCCCCGAGGGGGCGATTAGCTACACCTTC	CASSALPEGAISYTF
-	-	TRBJ2-3	TRBV10-3	TGTGCCATCAGCCGACCTGACAGTGGGGTTAGAACAGATACGCAGTATTTT	CAISRPDSGVRTDTQYF
-	-	TRBJ1-2	TRBV2	TGTGCCAGCAGTGATTTGGACCCCCTCTATGGCTACACCTTC	CASSDLDPLYGYTF
-	TRBD2	TRBJ2-5	TRBV12-3/TRBV12-4	TGTGCCAGCAGTTTTTCCGGGACTACCCAAGAGACCCAGTACTTC	CASSFSGTTQETQYF
-	-	TRBJ2-7	TRBV6-1	TGTGCCAGCACCGCACGGGGTCCCTACGAGCAGTACTTC	CASTARGPYEQYF
-	TRBD1	TRBJ2-1	TRBV11-2	TGTGCCAGCAGCTTAGAATTCTGGACAGGGGGAAATGAGCAGTTCTTC	CASSLEFWTGGNEQFF
-	-	TRBJ2-7	TRBV12-3/TRBV12-4	TGTGCCAGCAATTCCTTCGGGCCGCGGTACGAGCAGTACTTC	CASNSFGPRYEQYF
-	-	TRBJ1-4	TRBV7-2	TGTGCCAGCAGCTTCCCAGGGCAGGGTGAAAAACTGTTTTTT	CASSFPGQGEKLFF
-	-	TRBJ1-6	TRBV7-2	TGTGCCAGCAGCCGTCGACAGAGCCGTAATTCACCCCTCCACTTT	CASSRRQSRNSPLHF
few	-	TRBJ2-5	TRBV29-1	TGCAGCGTTGATCAAGGGGAATCAGAGACCCAGTACTTC	CSVDQGESETQYF
-	-	TRBJ1-1	TRBV12-5	TGTGCTAGTGGTTCGGCTTTCTTT	CASGSAFF
-	TRBD1	TRBJ2-1	TRBV2	TGTGCCAGCAGTGACAGGGGGCGCGTTTCCAGTGAGCAGTTCTTC	CASSDRGRVSSEQFF
-	TRBD1	TRBJ2-1	TRBV25-1	TGTGCCAGCAGTGAGACAGATCCGGGACAGGGGAAACCGGAGCAGTTCTTC	CASSETDPGQGKPEQFF
few	-	TRBJ2-7	TRBV3-1	TGTGCCAGCAGCGAAGACAACTACGAGCAGTACTTC	CASSEDNYEQYF
-	TRBD1	TRBJ2-7	TRBV29-1	TGCAGCGCAGGGGGCTCATTCTCCTACGAGCAGTACTTC	CSAGGSFSYEQYF
once	-	TRBJ2-2	TRBV4-3	TGCGCCAGCAGCCAAGTCAGGGTCGGGGAGCTGTTTTTT	CASSQVRVGELFF
-	-	TRBJ1-1	TRBV5-1	TGCGCCAGCAGCCCCTCGGGGGGCATGAACACTGAAGCTTTCTTT	CASSPSGGMNTEAFF
-	TRBD1	TRBJ1-2	TRBV5-1	TGCGCCAGCAGACTGGAGGGGGACAGGTTAGGATATGGCTACACCTTC	CASRLEGDRLGYGYTF
few	TRBD2	TRBJ2-7	TRBV20-1	TGCAGTGCTAGTATAGGGAGGGGCTACGAGCAGTACTTC	CSASIGRGYEQYF
-	-	TRBJ2-7	TRBV7-2	TGTGCCAGCAGCCGTGGACAGCGGACACAGGACGAGCAGTACTTC	CASSRGQRTQDEQYF
once	-	TRBJ2-5	TRBV2	TGTGCCAGCCGAGGACTCAGAGCCTCCCGGGAGACCCAGTACTTC	CASRGLRASRETQYF
-	TRBD2	TRBJ2-1	TRBV20-1	TGCAGTGTTCCACTAGCGGGGGCCCTTAATGAGCAGTTCTTC	CSVPLAGALNEQFF
once	TRBD1	TRBJ1-5	TRBV7-8	TGTGCCAGCAGCTTAGCGGGGAGAACAGGGGGCAAACAGCCCCAGCATTTT	CASSLAGRTGGKQPQHF
-	-	TRBJ2-6	TRBV5-1	TGCGCCAGCAGCAGGACCGGGTCAGGGGCTGGGGCCAACGTCCTGACTTTC	CASSRTGSGAGANVLTF
-	-	TRBJ2-5	TRBV28	TGTGCCAGCAGGGCCGCTGGGCGGGGATTACAAGAGACCCAGTACTTC	CASRAAGRGLQETQYF
few	-	TRBJ1-5	TRBV4-3	TGCGCCAGCAGCCAAGATGTGAATCAGCCCCAGCATTTT	CASSQDVNQPQHF
-	-	TRBJ1-3	TRBV29-1	TGCAGCGTGACCTCTGGAAACACCATATATTTT	CSVTSGNTIYF
-	-	TRBJ2-5	TRBV7-9	TGTGCCAGCGGAGTCACAGGGTTAGAGACCCAGTACTTC	CASGVTGLETQYF
few	-	TRBJ1-3	TRBV7-2	TGTGCCAGCAGCTTAGCGCGGGCGAGCTCTGGAAACACCATATATTTT	CASSLARASSGNTIYF
-	TRBD1	TRBJ1-1	TRBV20-1	TGCAGTGCCACAACGACAGGGGGCGGAGGAGCTTTCTTT	CSATTTGGGGAFF
-	-	TRBJ1-2	TRBV14	TGTGCCAGCAGCCAAGATCACTTCTCACTCCTCTCGGTTGGCTACACCTTC	CASSQDHFSLLSVGYTF
few	TRBD2	TRBJ2-3	TRBV10-3	TGTGCCAGCGAGGGTCGGGGGGACACAGATACGCAGTATTTT	CASEGRGDTDTQYF
-	-	TRBJ2-7	TRBV20-1	TGCAGTGCCCCCCTGCGGCGGGCCACCTACGAGCAGTACTTC	CSAPLRRATYEQYF
once	TRBD2	TRBJ2-1	TRBV7-6	TGTGCCAGCAGCTTCAGAGGGACTAGCGGGGGAGAGAATGAGCAGTTCTTC	CASSFRGTSGGENEQFF
-	-	TRBJ1-1	TRBV6-6	TGTGCCAGCGAATCTAGGACGGCGATGAACACTGAAGCTTTCTTT	CASESRTAMNTEAFF
once	TRBD1	TRBJ2-1	TRBV2	TGTGCCAGAGGGACAGTATCCTACAATGAGCAGTTCTTC	CARGTVSYNEQFF
-	TRBD2	TRBJ2-3	TRBV13	TGTGCCAGCACCTCAGGAAGTGACTACAGAGCGGGAGTCCCGGATACGCAGTATTTT	CASTSGSDYRAGVPDTQYF
once	TRBD2	TRBJ2-3	TRBV20-1	TGCAGTGCCCATAGCGGGATGAGCACAGATACGCAGTATTTT	CSAHSGMSTDTQYF
few	-	TRBJ1-1	TRBV4-1	TGCGCCAGCAGCCCTCAACGGCTGTACACTGAAGCTTTCTTT	CASSPQRLYTEAFF
few	-	TRBJ1-6	TRBV27	TGTGCCAGCAGTATCTCGGGACAAGTCAGAAATTCACCCCTCCACTTT	CASSISGQVRNSPLHF
-	TRBD2	TRBJ2-5	TRBV7-9	TGTGCCAGCACCCCTCGGGGGGACCACCAAGAGACCCAGTACTTC	CASTPRGDHQETQYF
few	TRBD1	TRBJ2-7	TRBV20-1	TGCACTCGGGGACAGGGGGTCTACGAGCAGTACTTC	CTRGQGVYEQYF
-	-	TRBJ2-3	TRBV27	TGTGCCAGCAGTAGACGGGCCCCAGATACGCAGTATTTT	CASSRRAPDTQYF
-	-	TRBJ2-6	TRBV5-1	TGCGCCAGCAGCTTGAGGCCCACCTACAGCTCTGGGGCCAACGTCCTGACTTTC	CASSLRPTYSSGANVLTF
-	-	TRBJ1-1	TRBV20-1	TGCAGTGCTAGTAAGGGAGAAGCTTTCTTT	CSASKGEAFF
once	-	TRBJ1-2	TRBV20-1	TGCAGTGCTAGAGATCAACGGACCGAGTATGGCTACACCTTC	CSARDQRTEYGYTF
many	-	TRBJ2-5	TRBV27	TGTGCCAGCAGTTTGGGCAGGGTAGAGACCCAGTACTTC	CASSLGRVETQYF
-	TRBD1	TRBJ1-2	TRBV20-1	TGCAGTGCTTACCGGGACAGGAATTCGGACTATGGCTACACCTTC	CSAYRDRNSDYGYTF
-	-	TRBJ2-5	TRBV7-9	TGTGCCAGCCATTCGGGGGGCGGGACCCAGTACTTC	CASHSGGGTQYF
-	TRBD2	TRBJ2-5	TRBV20-1	TGCAGTGCTGTTACTAGGACTAGCGGAGAGACCCAGTACTTC	CSAVTRTSGETQYF